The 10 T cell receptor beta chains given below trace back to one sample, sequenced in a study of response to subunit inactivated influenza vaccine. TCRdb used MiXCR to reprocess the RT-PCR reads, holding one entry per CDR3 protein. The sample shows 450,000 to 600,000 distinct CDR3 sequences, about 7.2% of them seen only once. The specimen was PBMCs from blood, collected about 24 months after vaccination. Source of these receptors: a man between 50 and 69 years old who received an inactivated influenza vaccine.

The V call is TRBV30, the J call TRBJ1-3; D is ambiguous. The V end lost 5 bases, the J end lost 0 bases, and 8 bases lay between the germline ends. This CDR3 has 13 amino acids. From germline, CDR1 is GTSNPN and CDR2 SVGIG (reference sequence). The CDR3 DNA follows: TGTGCCTGGGCGGTGAGCTCTGGAAACACCATATATTTT. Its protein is CAWAVSSGNTIYF.

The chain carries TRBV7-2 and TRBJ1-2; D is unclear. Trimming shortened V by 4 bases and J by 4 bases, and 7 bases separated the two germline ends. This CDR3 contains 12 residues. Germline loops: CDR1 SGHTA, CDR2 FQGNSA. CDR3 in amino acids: CASSSSSYGYTF. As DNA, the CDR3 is TGTGCCAGCAGCTCCTCCTCCTATGGCTACACCTTC. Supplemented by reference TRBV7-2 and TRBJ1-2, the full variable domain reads GAGVSQSPSNKVTEKGKDVELRCDPISGHTALYWYRQSLGQGLEFLIYFQGNSAPDKSGLPSDRFSAERTGGSVSTLTIQRTQQEDSAVYLCASSSSSYGYTFGSGTRLTVV.

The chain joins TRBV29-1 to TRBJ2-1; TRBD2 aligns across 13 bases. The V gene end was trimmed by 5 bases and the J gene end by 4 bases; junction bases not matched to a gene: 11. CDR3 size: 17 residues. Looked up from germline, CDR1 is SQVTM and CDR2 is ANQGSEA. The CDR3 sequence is CSVSGLAGEWGYNEQFF. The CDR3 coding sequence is TGCAGCGTTTCTGGACTAGCGGGAGAGTGGGGTTACAATGAGCAGTTCTTC.

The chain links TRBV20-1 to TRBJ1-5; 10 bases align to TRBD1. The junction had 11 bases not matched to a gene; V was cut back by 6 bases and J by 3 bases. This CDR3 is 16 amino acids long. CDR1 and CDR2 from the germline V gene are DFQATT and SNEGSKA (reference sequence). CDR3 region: CSALFSGQGYNQPQHF. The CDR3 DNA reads TGCAGTGCACTTTTTTCGGGACAGGGGTACAATCAGCCCCAGCATTTT.

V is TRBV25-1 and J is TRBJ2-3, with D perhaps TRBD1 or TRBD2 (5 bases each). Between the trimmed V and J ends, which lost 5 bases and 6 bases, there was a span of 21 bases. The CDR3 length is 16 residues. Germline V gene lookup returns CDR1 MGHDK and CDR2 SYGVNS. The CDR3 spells CASSFDRDHQLDTQYF. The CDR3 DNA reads TGTGCCAGCAGTTTCGACCGGGACCACCAGTTGGATACGCAGTATTTT.

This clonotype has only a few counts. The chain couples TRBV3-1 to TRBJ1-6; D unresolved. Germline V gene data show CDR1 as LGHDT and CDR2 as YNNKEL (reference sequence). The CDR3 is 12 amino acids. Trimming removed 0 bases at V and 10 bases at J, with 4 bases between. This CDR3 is CASSQDRSPLHF. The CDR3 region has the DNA TGTGCCAGCAGCCAAGATCGGTCACCCCTCCACTTT.

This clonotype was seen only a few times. CDR3 sequence (DNA): TGTGCCAGCAGAGAAATACAGGGGGCGGACAACTACAATGAGCAGTTCTTC. Its translation is CASREIQGADNYNEQFF. The gene calls are TRBV28 and TRBJ2-1; 9 bases align to TRBD1. This CDR3 has 17 amino acids. Germline-derived CDR1 and CDR2 are MDHEN and SYDVKM. J lost 3 bases, V lost 6 bases, and 12 bases had no gene match. The full variable domain, with the rest looked up from reference TRBV28 and TRBJ2-1, is DVKVTQSSRYLVKRTGEKVFLECVQDMDHENMFWYRQDPGLGLRLIYFSYDVKMKEKGDIPEGYSVSREKKERFSLILESASTNQTSMYLCASREIQGADNYNEQFFGPGTRLTVL.

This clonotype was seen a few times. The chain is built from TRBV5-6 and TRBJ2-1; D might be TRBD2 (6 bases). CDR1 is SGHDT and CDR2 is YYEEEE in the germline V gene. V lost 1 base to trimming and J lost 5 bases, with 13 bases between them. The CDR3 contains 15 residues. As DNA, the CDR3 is TGTGCCAGCAGCTTGCTGGCTAGCGTTGACAATGAGCAGTTCTTC. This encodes CASSLLASVDNEQFF.

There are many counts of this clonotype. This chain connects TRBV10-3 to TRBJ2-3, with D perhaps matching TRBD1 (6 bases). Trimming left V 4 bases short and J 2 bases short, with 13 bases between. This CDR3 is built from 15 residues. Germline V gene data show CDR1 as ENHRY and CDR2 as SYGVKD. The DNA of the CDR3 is TGTGCCATCAGTGGACAGGCCGGCTCCACAGATACGCAGTATTTT. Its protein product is CAISGQAGSTDTQYF.

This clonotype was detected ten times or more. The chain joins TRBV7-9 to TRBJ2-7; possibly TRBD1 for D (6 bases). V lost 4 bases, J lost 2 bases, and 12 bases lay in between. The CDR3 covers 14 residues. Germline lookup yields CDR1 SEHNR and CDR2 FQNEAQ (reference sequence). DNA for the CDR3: TGTGCCAGCAGCTCATTAGGGGGTGCCTACGAGCAGTACTTC. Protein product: CASSSLGGAYEQYF. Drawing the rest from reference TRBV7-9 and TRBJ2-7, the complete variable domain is DTGVSQNPRHKITKRGQNVTFRCDPISEHNRLYWYRQTLGQGPEFLTYFQNEAQLEKSRLLSDRFSAERPKGSFSTLEIQRTEQGDSAMYLCASSSLGGAYEQYFGPGTRLTVT.